These 23 T cell receptor beta chains were all obtained from the same sample, sequenced in a study of T cell repertoires and leukemia-associated antigens. A single record per CDR3 protein comes from TCRdb applying MiXCR to the 5' RACE reads. Among around 14,000 distinct CDR3 sequences listed, roughly 40% were seen once. Their antigens are not known. What was sequenced was CD3+ T cells sorted from blood and cultured. These receptors were collected from a female donor in good health.

Judged by abundance, this clonotype is medium-sized. J is TRBJ2-2 and V is TRBV29-1; 8 bases line up with TRBD1. Germline values: CDR1 SQVTM, CDR2 ANQGSEA. This CDR3 is 14 amino acids long. J was trimmed by 2 bases and V by 7 bases; bases with no gene match: 6. The CDR3 is CSAATGVNTGELFF. The CDR3 DNA follows: TGCAGCGCCGCGACAGGGGTCAACACCGGGGAGCTGTTTTTT.

This clonotype was counted a few times. This sequence may be a read error, since a much larger clone differs from it by one base. The genes are TRBV12-3 or TRBV12-4 and TRBJ2-4, with D uncertain. V lost 1 base to trimming and J lost 6 bases, with 13 bases between them. The CDR3 totals 15 residues. CDR3: CASSLGLATSNIQYF. CDR3 nucleotides: TGTGCCAGCAGTTTAGGCTTAGCCACCTCAAACATTCAGTACTTC.

As for this clonotype: A read error may produce the germline difference seen at one junction end. CDR3 region: CSARAGTSGSYEQHF. The CDR3 DNA reads as TGCAGTGCTAGGGCCGGGACTAGCGGATCCTACGAGCAGCACTTC. This sequence joins TRBV20-1 and TRBJ2-7; 11 bases fit TRBD2. The CDR3 is 15 residues long. Per the germline V gene, CDR1 is DFQATT and CDR2 is SNEGSKA (reference sequence).

The rearrangement uses TRBV4-2 and TRBJ2-3, with 10 bases matching TRBD2. Germline V lookup: CDR1 LGHNA, CDR2 YNFKEQ. The J segment lost 1 base and the V segment lost 1 base, leaving 8 bases of the junction unmatched. There are 18 residues in the CDR3. In DNA form, the CDR3 reads TGTGCCAGCAGCCAAGGGGGGCTAGCGGGAGTCGGCACAGATACGCAGTATTTT. Amino acid sequence: CASSQGGLAGVGTDTQYF.

This clonotype is deemed medium-sized. This sequence joins TRBV5-1 and TRBJ1-4; D possibly corresponds to TRBD1 (5 bases). Germline assignment: CDR1 SGHRS and CDR2 YFSETQ. The V end lost 2 bases, the J end lost 8 bases, and 13 bases lay between the germline ends. The CDR3 totals 14 residues. CDR3 bases: TGCGCCAGCAGCTTTACAGGCCAGGAGGAAAAACTGTTTTTT. Protein: CASSFTGQEEKLFF.

A note on this clonotype: A read error is possible here, since a much larger clone lies one base away. V gene TRBV19 combines with J gene TRBJ2-2, with D possibly TRBD2 on 6 matching bases. The V end was cut by 7 bases, the J end by 0 bases, with 18 bases between. The CDR3 has 17 amino acids. Per the germline V gene, CDR1 is LNHDA and CDR2 is SQIVND (reference sequence). This chain's CDR3 is CASIIMGGVPNTGELFF. The CDR3 DNA is TGTGCCAGTATTATTATGGGGGGAGTTCCGAACACCGGGGAGCTGTTTTTT.

This clonotype was counted only a few times. CDR3 residues: CASSFLFQTVRYEQYF. CDR3 nucleotides: TGTGCCAGCAGTTTCTTGTTCCAGACAGTTCGTTACGAGCAGTACTTC. The J gene is TRBJ2-7, the V gene TRBV12-3 or TRBV12-4; perhaps TRBD1 as D (5 bases). This CDR3 has 16 residues. V was shortened by 3 bases and J by 4 bases, with 19 bases between the two germline ends.

This clonotype is medium-sized within its sample. This chain uses TRBV7-8 with TRBJ2-3; unclear D gene. The germline V and J ends were trimmed by 1 base and 2 bases, with 7 bases remaining between them. Germline lookup yields CDR1 SGHVS and CDR2 FQNEAQ. The CDR3 runs to 14 residues. The CDR3 spells CASSLVETTDTQYF. CDR3 coding DNA: TGTGCCAGCAGCTTAGTGGAGACCACAGATACGCAGTATTTT. Together with reference TRBV7-8 and TRBJ2-3, the CDR3 gives the full variable domain: GAGVSQSPRYKVAKRGQDVALRCDPISGHVSLFWYQQALGQGPEFLTYFQNEAQLDKSGLPSDRFFAERPEGSVSTLKIQRTQQEDSAVYLCASSLVETTDTQYFGPGTRLTVL.

This sequence joins TRBV29-1 and TRBJ1-2; perhaps TRBD1 as D (5 bases). This CDR3 has 10 residues. The V and J ends lost 5 bases and 8 bases respectively, with 9 bases between them. Germline values: CDR1 SQVTM, CDR2 ANQGSEA. CDR3 in amino acids: CSVYEGGYTF. For the CDR3, the DNA is TGCAGCGTTTACGAGGGGGGCTACACCTTC.

In its sample, this clonotype is medium-sized (0.01 to 0.1%). One junction end disagrees with the germline gene, perhaps due to a read error. This rearrangement joins TRBV7-7 to TRBJ2-2; 8 bases map to TRBD2. Germline values: CDR1 SSHAT, CDR2 FNYEAQ (reference sequence). This CDR3 spans 15 amino acids. CDR3 sequence: CASSFQAGATGELFF. As DNA, the CDR3 is TGTGCTAGCAGCTTTCAAGCGGGAGCGACCGGGGAGCTGTTTTTT.

The chain joins TRBV19 to TRBJ2-7; D is ambiguous. Germline CDR1 is LNHDA and CDR2 is SQIVND (reference sequence). With 5 bases removed from V and 10 bases from J, the gap between germline ends came to 3 bases. The CDR3 extends over 8 amino acids. This CDR3 reads CASSSQYF. The CDR3 DNA reads as TGTGCCAGTAGTTCACAGTACTTC.

This clonotype is categorized as medium-sized (0.01 to 0.1%). CDR3: CSVVGSYGYTF. CDR3 in DNA: TGCAGCGTTGTGGGGAGCTATGGCTACACCTTC. The chain links TRBV29-1 to TRBJ1-2, with D unclear. V dropped 4 bases and J dropped 4 bases, with 7 bases sitting between them. The germline V gene encodes CDR1 SQVTM and CDR2 ANQGSEA. This CDR3 contains 11 residues.

On this clonotype itself: The junction and the germline gene differ at one end; a read error may be behind it. The CDR3 is CSAVGDGVTYEQYF. The CDR3 DNA reads as TGTAGTGCAGTTGGGGATGGGGTAACCTACGAGCAGTACTTC. The gene calls are TRBV20-1 and TRBJ2-7; no firm D call. The V gene's germline CDR1 is DFQATT and CDR2 SNEGSKA (reference sequence). There are 14 residues in the CDR3.

This clonotype was seen at least ten times. CDR3 nucleotide sequence: TGTGCCAGCAGTGACTCTCCCGGGAGCGGGGAGACCCAGTACTTC. Translated, it gives CASSDSPGSGETQYF. This chain uses TRBV6-4 with TRBJ2-5, with D perhaps TRBD2 (6 bases). Per germline, CDR1 MRHNA and CDR2 SNTAGT. Trimming left V 0 bases short and J 5 bases short, with 13 bases between. This CDR3 spans 15 amino acids.

The V call is TRBV9, the J call TRBJ2-3; 7 nucleotides match TRBD1. The germline gives CDR1 SGDLS, CDR2 YYNGEE. Trimming took 5 bases from V and 1 from J; bases not matched to a gene: 16. CDR3 length: 18 amino acids. The CDR3 DNA reads TGTGCCAGCAGTTTACGCAGAGGGGGCGTTGTGGGCACAGATACGCAGTATTTT. Protein: CASSLRRGGVVGTDTQYF.

The chain is built from TRBV5-1 and TRBJ2-1; either TRBD1 or TRBD2 may supply D (5 bases each). Germline lookup yields CDR1 SGHRS and CDR2 YFSETQ. The CDR3 has 12 residues. V was cut by 8 bases and J by 9 bases, with 15 bases left in between. The CDR3 sequence is CASRDPYSEQFF. The CDR3 DNA sequence: TGCGCCAGTCGGGACCCGTATAGTGAGCAGTTCTTC.

This clonotype is deemed medium-sized. V is TRBV5-1 and J is TRBJ2-1; possibly TRBD2 for D (6 bases). Germline CDR1 and CDR2: SGHRS and YFSETQ. V gave up 5 bases and J gave up 10 bases, with 10 bases separating them. The CDR3 has 11 amino acids. CDR3 in amino acids: CASRSEGEQFF. CDR3 coding DNA: TGCGCCAGCAGATCGGAGGGGGAGCAGTTCTTC.

By sample share, this clonotype is medium-sized. The J gene is TRBJ1-3, the V gene TRBV20-1, with D perhaps matching TRBD1 (6 bases). The germline CDR1 and CDR2 sequences are DFQATT and SNEGSKA (reference sequence). This CDR3 is 16 amino acids long. V was clipped by 3 bases and J by 8 bases, with 23 bases between them. CDR3 residues: CSARSSGARIIDTIYF. For the CDR3, the DNA is TGCAGTGCTAGGTCATCAGGGGCGCGGATTATTGACACCATATATTTT.

In this sample, this clonotype turned up a few times. The CDR3 DNA reads TGTGCCAGCAGCCAAGGGACTAGCGGGACCGGGGAGCTGTTTTTT. Translation gives CASSQGTSGTGELFF. The V call is TRBV3-1, the J call TRBJ2-2; TRBD2 aligns across 11 bases. The CDR3 contains 15 residues. Trimming removed 1 base from V and 5 bases from J; junction bases left unmatched: 0. Per the germline V gene, CDR1 is LGHDT and CDR2 is YNNKEL (reference sequence).

In its sample, this clonotype was seen many times. Since a much larger clone is just one base distant, this may be a read error. The rearrangement uses TRBV29-1 and TRBJ2-5, with D tentatively TRBD2 (5 bases). The CDR3 extends over 12 amino acids. The germline CDR1 and CDR2 sequences are SQVTM and ANQGSEA. The CDR3 sequence: CSVIEGVETQCF. CDR3 in DNA: TGCAGCGTTATCGAGGGCGTTGAGACCCAGTGCTTC.

This clonotype is termed medium-sized (0.01 to 0.1%). The J gene is TRBJ2-7, the V gene TRBV20-1; D is unclear. The CDR3 loop spans 16 amino acids. The germline CDR1 and CDR2 sequences are DFQATT and SNEGSKA (reference sequence). With 0 bases removed from V and 3 bases from J, the gap between germline ends came to 18 bases. The CDR3 region is CSARDLGSDSYYEQYF. As DNA, the CDR3 is TGCAGTGCTAGAGATCTAGGATCAGACTCCTACTACGAGCAGTACTTC.

For this clonotype: Possible read error: a much larger clone is one base away. The rearrangement uses TRBV4-1 and TRBJ1-1; no firm D call. V gave up 4 bases and J gave up 4 bases, with 19 bases separating them. Looked up from germline, CDR1 is MGHRA and CDR2 is YSYEKL. The CDR3 length is 16 residues. The DNA of the CDR3 is TGCGCCAGCAGCCGAGATCTTAGGGAGATGGGCACTGAAGCTTTCTTT. Amino acid sequence: CASSRDLREMGTEAFF.

This clonotype showed up many times. This sequence joins TRBV20-1 and TRBJ1-1; no definite D call. The CDR3 contains 11 residues. Germline CDR1 is DFQATT and CDR2 is SNEGSKA (reference sequence). V was trimmed by 3 bases and J by 2 bases, leaving 4 bases between them. The CDR3 region is CSASDNTEAFF. For the CDR3, the DNA is TGCAGTGCTAGTGACAACACTGAAGCTTTCTTT.